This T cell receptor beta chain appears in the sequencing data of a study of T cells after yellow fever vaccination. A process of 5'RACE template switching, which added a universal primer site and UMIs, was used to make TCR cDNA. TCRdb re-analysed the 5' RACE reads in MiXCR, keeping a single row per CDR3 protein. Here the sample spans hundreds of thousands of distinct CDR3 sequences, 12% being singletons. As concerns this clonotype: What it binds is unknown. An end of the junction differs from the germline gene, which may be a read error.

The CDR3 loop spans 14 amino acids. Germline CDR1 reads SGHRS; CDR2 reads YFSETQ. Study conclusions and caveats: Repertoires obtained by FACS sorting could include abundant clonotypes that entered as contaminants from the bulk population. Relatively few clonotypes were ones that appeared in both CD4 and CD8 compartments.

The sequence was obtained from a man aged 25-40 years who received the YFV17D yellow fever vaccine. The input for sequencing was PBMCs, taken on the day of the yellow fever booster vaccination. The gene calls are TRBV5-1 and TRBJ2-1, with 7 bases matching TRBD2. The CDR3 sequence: CPRYHSGGSYEQFF. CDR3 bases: TGCCCCAGATATCATTCCGGCGGGAGCTATGAGCAGTTCTTC.